This TCR beta chain was observed in a study of CD8 T cells in acute hepatitis C reinfection. Time point denoted: naive CD8 control sorted from an acute-time-point sample. CDR1 and CDR2 from the germline V gene are KGHSH and LQKENI. The CDR3 contains 15 residues. V trimming: 2 bases; J trimming: 8 bases; junction bases outside the gene matches: 7. Sequencing used immunoSEQ multiplex PCR; TCRdb keeps in-frame clones, though not all of them. In the table there are approximately 40,000 clones, 70% to 90% of which are singletons. This chain joins TRBV18 and TRBJ2-1, with 9 bases lining up with TRBD2. The clonotype originates from a woman younger than 30 who spontaneously cleared hepatitis C infection. What was sequenced was naive CD8+ T cells from PBMCs. CDR3 in amino acids: CASSPGTSFIDEQFF. DNA for the CDR3: TGTGCCAGCTCACCAGGGACTAGCTTTATCGATGAGCAGTTCTTC.